The TCR beta chain described here comes from a study of STAT5B mutations in CD4+ large granular lymphocyte leukemia. General study results and limits: CD4-sorted patient repertoires seemed more clonal than healthy CD4+ repertoires.

Germline V gene sequence: CDR1 LNHDA, CDR2 SQIVND (reference sequence). Trimming shortened V by 3 bases and J by 1 base, and 12 bases separated the two germline ends. The CDR3 is 15 amino acids. Libraries were prepared by immunoSEQ multiplex PCR; TCRdb keeps only in-frame clonotypes and omits some of them. The sample includes 25,000 to 30,000 clones, around 72% seen only once; the top ten take roughly 0.98%. With respect to this clone: Its antigen is as yet unknown.

V gene TRBV19 combines with J gene TRBJ1-2; D gene uncertain. This clonotype originated in a human donor in good health. Sequencing was carried out using CD4+ T cells from blood buffy coats. CDR3 sequence reads: CASSIFSSNNYGYTF. The CDR3 DNA is TGTGCCAGTAGTATTTTTTCATCTAATAACTATGGCTACACCTTC.